This TCR beta chain was profiled in a study of cytomegalovirus exposure and HLA in healthy donors. The assay was immunoSEQ multiplex PCR, and TCRdb's table has in-frame clones only and misses some. This sample has more than 250,000 clones; less than 95% occur once, and the top ten carry approximately 3.1%. Study-level points and caveats: High sensitivity and specificity were reportedly achieved when the classifier diagnosed cytomegalovirus status. Some TCR beta chains (around 180 of them) were listed as cytomegalovirus-associated. The dataset shows that most TCR sequences were rare, while some public TCRs occurred in many donors.

The sample holds a few counts of this clone. Its specificity is unknown. This receptor was identified in a young woman in good health and CMV-seronegative. Sequencing input: PBMCs.

The CDR3 nucleotides are TGTGCCAGCAGCTTAGACCGCGGGAGGGGCAATTTCTTC. It translates to CASSLDRGRGNFF. This chain joins TRBV11-2 and TRBJ2-1, with 9 bases identical to TRBD2. V trimming: 0 bases; J trimming: 16 bases; junction bases outside the gene matches: 7. Germline V lookup: CDR1 SGHAT, CDR2 FQNNGV. This CDR3 spans 13 amino acids.